This TCR beta chain comes out of a study of blood T cell repertoires in COVID-19. Study-wide context: The United States, Italy and Spain provided the acute and convalescent COVID-19 samples.

This CDR3 is built from 13 residues. After removal of 4 bases from V and 2 bases from J, the junction contained 5 bases not matched to a gene. In germline, CDR1 is GTSNPN, CDR2 SVGIG (reference sequence). Produced via immunoSEQ multiplex PCR; TCRdb's table is partial and in-frame only. The sample shows about 480,000 clones, around nine tenths of them seen only once. This chain links TRBV30 with TRBJ2-7, with 7 positions matching TRBD1. The sequenced sample consisted of PBMCs or T cells enriched from blood (not recorded which). The receptor's source is a middle-aged woman who had recovered from COVID-19. The CDR3 here is CAWTTGSTYEQYF. CDR3 nucleotides: TGTGCCTGGACGACAGGGTCAACCTACGAGCAGTACTTC.